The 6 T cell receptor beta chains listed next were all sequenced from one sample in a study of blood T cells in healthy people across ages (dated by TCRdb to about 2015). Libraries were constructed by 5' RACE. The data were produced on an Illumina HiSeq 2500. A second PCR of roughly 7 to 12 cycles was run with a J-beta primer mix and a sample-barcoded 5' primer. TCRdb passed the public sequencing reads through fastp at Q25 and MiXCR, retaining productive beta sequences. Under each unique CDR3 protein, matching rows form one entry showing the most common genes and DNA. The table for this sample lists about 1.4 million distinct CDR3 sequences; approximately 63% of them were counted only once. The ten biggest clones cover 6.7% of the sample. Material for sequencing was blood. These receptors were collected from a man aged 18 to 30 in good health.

The CDR3 region has the DNA TGCGCCAGCAGCCAAGGGGAAGGTGCTGGGGCCAACGTCCTGACTTTC. Its translation is CASSQGEGAGANVLTF. The chain is built from TRBV4-1 and TRBJ2-6; D uncertain. The V and J ends lost 1 base and 2 bases respectively, with 9 bases between them. Germline V gives CDR1 MGHRA, CDR2 YSYEKL. This CDR3 is 16 amino acids long.

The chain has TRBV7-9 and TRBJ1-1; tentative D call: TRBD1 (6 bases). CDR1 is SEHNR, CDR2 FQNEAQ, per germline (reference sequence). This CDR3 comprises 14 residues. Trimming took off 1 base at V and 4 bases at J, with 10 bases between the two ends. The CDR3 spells CASSLEGGLTEAFF. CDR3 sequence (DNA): TGTGCCAGCAGCTTAGAGGGGGGGCTCACTGAAGCTTTCTTT.

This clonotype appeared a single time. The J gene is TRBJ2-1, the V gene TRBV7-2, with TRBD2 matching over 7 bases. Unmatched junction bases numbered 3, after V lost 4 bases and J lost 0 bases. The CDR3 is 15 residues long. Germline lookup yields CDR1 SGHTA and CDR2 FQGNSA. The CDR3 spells CASSWSGTSYNEQFF. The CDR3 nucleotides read TGTGCCAGCAGCTGGAGCGGGACCTCCTACAATGAGCAGTTCTTC. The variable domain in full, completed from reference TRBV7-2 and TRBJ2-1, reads GAGVSQSPSNKVTEKGKDVELRCDPISGHTALYWYRQSLGQGLEFLIYFQGNSAPDKSGLPSDRFSAERTGGSVSTLTIQRTQQEDSAVYLCASSWSGTSYNEQFFGPGTRLTVL.

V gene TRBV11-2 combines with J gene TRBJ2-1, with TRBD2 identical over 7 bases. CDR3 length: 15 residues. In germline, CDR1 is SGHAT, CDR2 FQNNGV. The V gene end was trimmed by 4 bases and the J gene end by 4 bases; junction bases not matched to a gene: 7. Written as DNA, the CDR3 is TGTGCCAGCAGCTCCCCTAGCGGCAATTACAATGAGCAGTTCTTC. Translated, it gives CASSSPSGNYNEQFF.

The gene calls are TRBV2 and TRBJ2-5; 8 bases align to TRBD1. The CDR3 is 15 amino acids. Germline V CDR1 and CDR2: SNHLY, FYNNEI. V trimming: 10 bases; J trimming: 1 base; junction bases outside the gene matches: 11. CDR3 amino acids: CATRIRGQGQETQYF. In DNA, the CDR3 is TGTGCCACCAGAATACGCGGACAGGGCCAAGAGACCCAGTACTTC. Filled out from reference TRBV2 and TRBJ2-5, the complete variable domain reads EPEVTQTPSHQVTQMGQEVILRCVPISNHLYFYWYRQILGQKVEFLVSFYNNEISEKSEIFDDQFSVERPDGSNFTLKIRSTKLEDSAMYFCATRIRGQGQETQYFGPGTRLLVL.

The CDR3 sequence: CSASGGLAGLFDEQYF. The CDR3 DNA follows: TGCAGTGCTAGTGGTGGACTAGCGGGTCTTTTCGATGAGCAGTACTTC. The chain uses TRBV20-1 and TRBJ2-5; TRBD2 matches at 11 bases. V lost 3 bases to trimming and J lost 11 bases; unmatched junction nucleotides: 17. The CDR3 sequence is 16 residues long. CDR1 DFQATT and CDR2 SNEGSKA come from the germline V gene (reference sequence).